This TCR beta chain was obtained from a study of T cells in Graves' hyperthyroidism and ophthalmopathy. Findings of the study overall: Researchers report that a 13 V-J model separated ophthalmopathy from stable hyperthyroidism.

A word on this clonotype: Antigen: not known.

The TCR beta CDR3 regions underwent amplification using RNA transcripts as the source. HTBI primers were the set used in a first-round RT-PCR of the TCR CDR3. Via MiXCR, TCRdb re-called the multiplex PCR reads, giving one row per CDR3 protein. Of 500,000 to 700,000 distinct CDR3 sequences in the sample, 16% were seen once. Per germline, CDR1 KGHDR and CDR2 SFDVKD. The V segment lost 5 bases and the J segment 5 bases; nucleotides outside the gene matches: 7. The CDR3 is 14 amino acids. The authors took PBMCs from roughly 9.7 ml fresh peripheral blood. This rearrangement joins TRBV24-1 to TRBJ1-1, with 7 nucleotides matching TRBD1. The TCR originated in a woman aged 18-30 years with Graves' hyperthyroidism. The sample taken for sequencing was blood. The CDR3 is CATSATGEGTEAFF. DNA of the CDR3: TGTGCCACCAGTGCCACAGGGGAGGGGACTGAAGCTTTCTTT.